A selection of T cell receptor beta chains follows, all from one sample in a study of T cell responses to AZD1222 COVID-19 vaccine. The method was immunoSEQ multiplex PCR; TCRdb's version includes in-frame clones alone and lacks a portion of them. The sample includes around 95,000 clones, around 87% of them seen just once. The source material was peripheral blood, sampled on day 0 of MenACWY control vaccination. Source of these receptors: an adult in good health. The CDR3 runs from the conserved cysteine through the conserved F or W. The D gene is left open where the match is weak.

CDR3 DNA: TGTGCCAGCAGTTCAGGGGGCGGACAGCCCCAGCATTTT
CDR3 protein: CASSSGGGQPQHF
V gene: TRBV12-3/TRBV12-4
D gene: TRBD1
J gene: TRBJ1-5

CDR3 DNA: TGTGCCAGCAGACCCCAAACAGGGTACAATGAGCAGTTCTTC
CDR3 protein: CASRPQTGYNEQFF
V gene: TRBV7-8
D gene: -
J gene: TRBJ2-1

CDR3 DNA: TGTGCCAGCAGCCCCCCAGGGGGGTACACTGAAGCTTTCTTT
CDR3 protein: CASSPPGGYTEAFF
V gene: TRBV6-5
D gene: TRBD1
J gene: TRBJ1-1

CDR3 DNA: TGTGCCAGCAGTCGAGGGGACAGAGTTGATGGCTACACCTTC
CDR3 protein: CASSRGDRVDGYTF
V gene: TRBV6-5
D gene: TRBD1
J gene: TRBJ1-2

CDR3 DNA: TGTGCCAGCAGCTTGGGGGGGCACAATCAGCCCCAGCATTTT
CDR3 protein: CASSLGGHNQPQHF
V gene: TRBV5-6
D gene: -
J gene: TRBJ1-5

CDR3 DNA: TGTGCCAGCAGCTTAAATGGGGGCTGGAGCAATCAGCCCCAGCATTTT
CDR3 protein: CASSLNGGWSNQPQHF
V gene: TRBV7-8
D gene: -
J gene: TRBJ1-5

CDR3 DNA: TGTGCCAGCAGCTGGATAGCGGGGGCCACAGATACGCAGTATTTT
CDR3 protein: CASSWIAGATDTQYF
V gene: TRBV7-2
D gene: TRBD2
J gene: TRBJ2-3

CDR3 DNA: TGTGCCAGCAGTTACTCGAAAGGTACGGTGACAAAGTTGCCCCAGCATTTT
CDR3 protein: CASSYSKGTVTKLPQHF
V gene: TRBV6-2/TRBV6-3
D gene: -
J gene: TRBJ1-5

CDR3 DNA: TGTGCCTGGAGCGGACTAGCGGGAGACACCGGGGAGCTGTTTTTT
CDR3 protein: CAWSGLAGDTGELFF
V gene: TRBV30
D gene: TRBD2
J gene: TRBJ2-2

CDR3 DNA: TGTGCCTGGAGTCCAAAGGGGCAGCCCCAGCATTTT
CDR3 protein: CAWSPKGQPQHF
V gene: TRBV30
D gene: -
J gene: TRBJ1-5

CDR3 DNA: TGTGCCAGCAGTCAGGGGCGGGACACTGAAGCTTTCTTT
CDR3 protein: CASSQGRDTEAFF
V gene: TRBV28
D gene: -
J gene: TRBJ1-1

CDR3 DNA: TGTGCCAGCAGCTTAGTTCAGGGAGAGACCCAGTACTTC
CDR3 protein: CASSLVQGETQYF
V gene: TRBV7-9
D gene: -
J gene: TRBJ2-5

CDR3 DNA: TGTGCCAGCAGCTTTAACAGACCCAACACTGAAGCTTTCTTT
CDR3 protein: CASSFNRPNTEAFF
V gene: TRBV11-2
D gene: -
J gene: TRBJ1-1

CDR3 DNA: TGTGCCAGCAGCTTAAGGACAGATAATTCACCCCTCCACTTT
CDR3 protein: CASSLRTDNSPLHF
V gene: TRBV7-9
D gene: -
J gene: TRBJ1-6

CDR3 DNA: TGTGCCAGCAGCTTATGGGTTGCAACTAATGAAAAACTGTTTTTT
CDR3 protein: CASSLWVATNEKLFF
V gene: TRBV7-9
D gene: -
J gene: TRBJ1-4

CDR3 DNA: TGTGCCAGCAGTCCACCCCTCCAGGGGAACTACGAGCAGTACTTC
CDR3 protein: CASSPPLQGNYEQYF
V gene: TRBV6-2/TRBV6-3
D gene: -
J gene: TRBJ2-7

CDR3 DNA: TGTGCCAGCTCACCAGAGCGAGGAGACTTCTATGGCTACACCTTC
CDR3 protein: CASSPERGDFYGYTF
V gene: TRBV18
D gene: -
J gene: TRBJ1-2